These T cell receptor beta chains were read from a single sample in a study of blood T cell repertoires in COVID-19. Method: immunoSEQ multiplex PCR; TCRdb's copy keeps in-frame clones and lacks some. Among about 220,000 clones listed, 70% to 85% were seen once. Sample: PBMCs or T cells enriched from blood (not recorded which). These receptor sequences come from a woman in her sixties who had recovered from COVID-19. Each CDR3 is given with its conserved first and last residue. A D gene is named only where the DNA matches it firmly. Clone size appears in some rows only: once, few, many, or a class for an expanded clone.

cdr3_length j_call clone_size v_call d_call cdr3_aa cdr3_nt
15 TRBJ1-1 . TRBV6-5 . CASSSYTTGNTEAFF TGTGCCAGCAGTTCCTACACTACTGGGAACACTGAAGCTTTCTTT
17 TRBJ2-7 . TRBV5-8 TRBD2 CASSSSGDSGIPYEQYF TGTGCCAGCAGCTCCTCAGGTGATAGCGGGATCCCCTACGAGCAGTACTTC
18 TRBJ2-5 . TRBV14 TRBD2 CASSQDGLAGGWQETQYF TGTGCCAGCAGCCAAGACGGACTAGCGGGGGGGTGGCAAGAGACCCAGTACTTC
14 TRBJ2-3 . TRBV2 TRBD1 CASNRDREPDTQYF TGTGCCAGCAACCGGGACAGGGAACCAGATACGCAGTATTTT
14 TRBJ1-2 . TRBV5-1 TRBD1 CASSFGQGDYGYTF TGCGCCAGCAGCTTTGGACAGGGCGACTATGGCTACACCTTC
15 TRBJ1-6 few TRBV12-5 . CASGLGDSYNSPLHF TGTGCTAGTGGTTTGGGCGACTCCTATAATTCACCCCTCCACTTT
13 TRBJ1-6 few TRBV14 . CASSLTDNSPLHF TGTGCCAGCAGCTTGACTGATAATTCACCCCTCCACTTT
15 TRBJ1-2 once TRBV19 TRBD1 CASRSLRTGEDGYTF TGTGCCAGTAGATCCCTTAGGACAGGGGAGGATGGCTACACCTTC
13 TRBJ1-2 . TRBV12-3/TRBV12-4 . CASSLSGGYGYTF TGTGCCAGCAGTTTGTCGGGGGGGTATGGCTACACCTTC
14 TRBJ2-5 . TRBV4-3 TRBD1 CASSRDSGQETQYF TGCGCCAGCAGCCGGGACAGCGGACAGGAGACCCAGTACTTC
15 TRBJ2-1 . TRBV7-3 TRBD2 CASSKRLADPNEQFF TGTGCCAGCAGCAAGAGACTAGCGGATCCCAATGAGCAGTTCTTC
14 TRBJ1-1 . TRBV6-5 TRBD1 CASRGTGEAPEAFF TGTGCCAGCAGAGGGACAGGCGAGGCGCCTGAAGCTTTCTTT
15 TRBJ2-1 . TRBV4-3 . CASSTTTSTYNEQFF TGCGCCAGCAGCACTACCACCTCTACCTACAATGAGCAGTTCTTC
13 TRBJ1-2 . TRBV5-1 . CASSLAGNYGYTF TGCGCCAGCAGCTTGGCAGGGAACTATGGCTACACCTTC
16 TRBJ1-2 . TRBV21-1 . CASSSDEQGSDYGYTF TGTGCCAGCAGCAGCGATGAACAGGGATCGGACTATGGCTACACCTTC
18 TRBJ2-3 . TRBV7-2 . CASSLARGQPTSTDTQYF TGTGCCAGCAGCTTAGCGCGGGGCCAACCGACTAGCACAGATACGCAGTATTTT
12 TRBJ2-3 . TRBV4-1 . CASSRSGDTQYF TGCGCCAGCAGCCGTAGTGGAGATACGCAGTATTTT
15 TRBJ1-3 . TRBV7-7 . CASSPTTGAGNTIYF TGTGCCAGCAGCCCAACGACGGGGGCTGGAAACACCATATATTTT
14 TRBJ1-3 . TRBV11-1 . CASRRGGSGNTIYF TGTGCCAGCCGACGCGGGGGCTCTGGAAACACCATATATTTT
15 TRBJ2-7 . TRBV7-8 . CASSLAPAGSYEQYF TGTGCCAGCAGCTTAGCACCCGCAGGCTCCTACGAGCAGTACTTC
17 TRBJ1-1 . TRBV21-1 . CASNTNRGPNMNTEAFF TGTGCCAGCAACACGAACAGGGGGCCTAACATGAACACTGAAGCTTTCTTT
12 TRBJ1-2 . TRBV25-1 . CASRAQDNGYTF TGTGCCAGCAGGGCTCAGGACAATGGCTACACCTTC
15 TRBJ1-3 . TRBV3-1/TRBV3-2 . CASSQTGSFGNTIYF TGTGCCAGCAGCCAAACAGGGTCTTTTGGAAACACCATATATTTT
13 TRBJ1-1 . TRBV5-1 . CASSWGGYTEAFF TGCGCCAGCAGCTGGGGAGGATACACTGAAGCTTTCTTT
15 TRBJ2-2 . TRBV23-1 TRBD2 CASSPGLASTGELFF TGCGCCAGCAGTCCGGGACTAGCGAGCACCGGGGAGCTGTTTTTT
15 TRBJ1-5 . TRBV7-2 . CASSSSGREDQPQHF TGTGCCAGCAGCTCCTCGGGCAGGGAAGATCAGCCCCAGCATTTT
15 TRBJ2-7 . TRBV4-1 . CASSQWADSSYEQYF TGCGCCAGCAGCCAATGGGCGGACAGCTCCTACGAGCAGTACTTC
15 TRBJ2-2 few TRBV9 TRBD2 CASSVASGIAGELFF TGTGCCAGCAGCGTAGCTAGCGGGATTGCCGGGGAGCTGTTTTTT
16 TRBJ1-3 . TRBV12-5 . CASGLKRGSTGNTIYF TGTGCTAGTGGTTTGAAGCGGGGAAGCACTGGAAACACCATATATTTT
15 TRBJ1-1 . TRBV4-1 . CASSQDRYLNTEAFF TGCGCCAGCAGCCAAGACAGGTATTTGAACACTGAAGCTTTCTTT
14 TRBJ1-3 . TRBV29-1 . CSVVTGGSGNTIYF TGCAGCGTTGTAACAGGTGGCTCTGGAAACACCATATATTTT
16 TRBJ1-5 . TRBV15 . CATSREGRVSNQPQHF TGTGCCACCAGCAGAGAGGGCAGGGTAAGCAATCAGCCCCAGCATTTT
18 TRBJ2-7 . TRBV5-4 TRBD2 CASSQTFSTSGGAYEQYF TGTGCCAGCAGCCAAACCTTTTCCACTAGCGGGGGGGCTTACGAGCAGTACTTC
15 TRBJ2-1 . TRBV3-1/TRBV3-2 TRBD2 CASSQSSGGSNEQFF TGTGCCAGCAGCCAGAGTAGCGGGGGGTCCAATGAGCAGTTCTTC
14 TRBJ1-1 . TRBV5-4 . CASSLNVGGTEAFF TGTGCCAGCAGCTTGAACGTGGGGGGCACTGAAGCTTTCTTT
17 TRBJ2-2 . TRBV11-2 TRBD2 CASSSPAGTRETGELFF TGTGCCAGCAGCTCCCCGGCCGGGACTAGGGAGACCGGGGAGCTGTTTTTT
12 TRBJ2-7 . TRBV10-3 . CAIRDSSYEQYF TGTGCCATCCGGGACTCCTCCTACGAGCAGTACTTC
14 TRBJ1-1 once TRBV7-2 TRBD1 CASTPGQMNTEAFF TGTGCCAGCACCCCGGGACAGATGAACACTGAAGCTTTCTTT
13 TRBJ1-1 . TRBV10-1 . CASSESGRGLTFF TGCGCCAGCAGTGAGTCGGGCAGGGGATTGACTTTCTTT
15 TRBJ2-2 . TRBV4-1 . CASSHVTSSTGELFF TGCGCCAGCAGCCATGTGACTAGTTCCACCGGGGAGCTGTTTTTT
16 TRBJ2-3 . TRBV18 TRBD1 CASSRGTGVGTDTQYF TGTGCCAGCTCACGGGGGACAGGGGTCGGCACAGATACGCAGTATTTT
17 TRBJ2-2 . TRBV7-9 . CASSGGESLPNTGELFF TGTGCCAGCAGCGGAGGGGAGAGTTTACCGAACACCGGGGAGCTGTTTTTT
13 TRBJ1-1 . TRBV7-2 . CASSLVRGGEAFF TGTGCCAGCAGCTTGGTTAGGGGGGGTGAAGCTTTCTTT
15 TRBJ1-2 . TRBV4-1 TRBD1 CASSPWTGADYGYTF TGCGCCAGCAGCCCTTGGACAGGGGCGGACTATGGCTACACCTTC
14 TRBJ1-1 . TRBV2 . CASSAGGAGTEAFF TGTGCCAGCAGTGCTGGGGGCGCGGGCACTGAAGCTTTCTTT
15 TRBJ2-1 . TRBV5-5 TRBD2 CASSPRRLAGNEQFF TGTGCCAGCAGCCCCCGCCGACTAGCGGGGAATGAGCAGTTCTTC
14 TRBJ1-1 . TRBV6-5 . CASSYTQGSPEAFF TGTGCCAGCAGTTATACGCAGGGGAGTCCTGAAGCTTTCTTT
16 TRBJ2-1 . TRBV18 TRBD2 CASSPRSGRAYNEQFF TGTGCCAGCTCACCAAGAAGCGGGAGGGCCTACAATGAGCAGTTCTTC
17 TRBJ1-3 once TRBV7-2 TRBD1 CASSSQTGLTLGNTIYF TGTGCCAGCAGCTCGCAGACAGGGCTCACTCTGGGAAACACCATATATTTT
13 TRBJ2-5 once TRBV5-6 . CASSWGQEETQYF TGTGCCAGCAGTTGGGGGCAGGAAGAGACCCAGTACTTC
17 TRBJ2-2 . TRBV12-5 TRBD1 CASGLGKDRANTGELFF TGTGCTAGTGGTTTGGGCAAGGACAGGGCGAACACCGGGGAGCTGTTTTTT